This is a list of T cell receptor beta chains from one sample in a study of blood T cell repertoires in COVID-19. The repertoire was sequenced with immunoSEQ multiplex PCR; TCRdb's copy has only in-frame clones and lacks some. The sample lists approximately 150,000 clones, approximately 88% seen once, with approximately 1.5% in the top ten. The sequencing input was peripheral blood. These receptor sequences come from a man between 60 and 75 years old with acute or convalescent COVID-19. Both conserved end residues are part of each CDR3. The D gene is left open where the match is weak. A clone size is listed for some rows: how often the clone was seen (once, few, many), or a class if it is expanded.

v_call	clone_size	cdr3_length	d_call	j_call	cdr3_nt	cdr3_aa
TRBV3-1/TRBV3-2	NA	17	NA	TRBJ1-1	TGTGCCAGCAGCCAAGCCGTAATGAGGGGAGGGAACACTGAAGCTTTCTTT	CASSQAVMRGGNTEAFF
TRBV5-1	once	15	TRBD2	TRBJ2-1	TGCGCCAGCAGCTCCTTGGCGGGGGGAGACAATGAGCAGTTCTTC	CASSSLAGGDNEQFF
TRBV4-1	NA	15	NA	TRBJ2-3	TGCGCCAGCAGCCAAGATGAGGGTGCAGCAGATACGCAGTATTTT	CASSQDEGAADTQYF
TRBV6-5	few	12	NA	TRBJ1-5	TGTGCCAGCCGGGATCCCAATCAGCCCCAGCATTTT	CASRDPNQPQHF
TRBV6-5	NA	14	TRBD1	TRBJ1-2	TGTGCCAGCAGTTCCGACAGGGTTAACTATGGCTACACCTTC	CASSSDRVNYGYTF
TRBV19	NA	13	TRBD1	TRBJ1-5	TGTGCCAGTGGACAGGGATCCGATCAGCCCCAGCATTTT	CASGQGSDQPQHF
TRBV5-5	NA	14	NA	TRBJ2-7	TGTGCCAGCAGCTTGGTGGTGAGATCCTACGAGCAGTACTTC	CASSLVVRSYEQYF
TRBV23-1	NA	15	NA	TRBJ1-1	TGCGCCAGCAGTCAATTAGGGGGACCGACCACTGAAGCTTTCTTT	CASSQLGGPTTEAFF
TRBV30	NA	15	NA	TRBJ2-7	TGTGCCTGGAGGCAGGTGTTACAGGGGGGGAACGAGCAGTACTTC	CAWRQVLQGGNEQYF
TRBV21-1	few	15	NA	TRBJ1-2	TGTGCCAGCAGCAAAGCGCTAGGTCTCATTCCTGGCTACACCTTC	CASSKALGLIPGYTF
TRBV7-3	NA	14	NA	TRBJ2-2	TGTGCCAGCAGGACGGGCCGGGGAACCGGGGAGCTGTTTTTT	CASRTGRGTGELFF
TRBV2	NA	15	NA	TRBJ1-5	TGTGCCAGCAGTCCTCCAGGGGCTCGCAATCAGCCCCAGCATTTT	CASSPPGARNQPQHF
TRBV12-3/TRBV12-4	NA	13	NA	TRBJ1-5	TGTGCCAGCAGACGACACCCTAATCAGCCCCAGCATTTT	CASRRHPNQPQHF
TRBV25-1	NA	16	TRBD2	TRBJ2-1	TGTGCCAGCAGTGAGACTAGCGGCGCCACCTACAATGAGCAGTTCTTC	CASSETSGATYNEQFF
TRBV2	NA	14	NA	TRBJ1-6	TGTGCCAGCAGTGAAGAGGGGTCCAATTCACCCCTCCACTTT	CASSEEGSNSPLHF
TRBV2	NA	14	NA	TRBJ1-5	TGTGCCAGCAGTGAAGGGGAGCATAACCAGCCCCAGCATTTT	CASSEGEHNQPQHF
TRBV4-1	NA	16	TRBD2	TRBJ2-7	TGCGCCAGCAGCCAAGATAGGAGCGGGAGCTCGGGGGAGCAGTACTTC	CASSQDRSGSSGEQYF
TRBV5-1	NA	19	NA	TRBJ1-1	TGCGCCAGCAGCTTGGGCCCAAGGGATCCCCAGGGGATCGACACTGAAGCTTTCTTT	CASSLGPRDPQGIDTEAFF
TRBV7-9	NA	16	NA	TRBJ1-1	TGTGCCAGCAGCTTAGAAACCGAGCAGTCGACTTTCAGCGCTTTCTTT	CASSLETEQSTFSAFF
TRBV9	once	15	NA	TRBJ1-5	TGTGCCAGCAGCGTAGGGACAGACATTAATCAGCCCCAGCATTTT	CASSVGTDINQPQHF
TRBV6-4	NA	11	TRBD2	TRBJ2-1	TGTGCCAGCAGCGAGCGGGGGCAGCAGTTCTTC	CASSERGQQFF
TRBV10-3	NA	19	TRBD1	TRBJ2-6	TGTGCCATCAGCGAGACAGGGGCGCGACGGTTCTCTGGGGCCAACGTCCTGACTTTC	CAISETGARRFSGANVLTF
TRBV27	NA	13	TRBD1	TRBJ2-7	TGTGCCAGCAAAACGACAGGGACCTACGAGCAGTACTTC	CASKTTGTYEQYF
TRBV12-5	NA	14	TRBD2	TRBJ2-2	TGTGCTAGTGGTTTGCTGGGGGGGTCCGGGGAGCTGTTTTTT	CASGLLGGSGELFF
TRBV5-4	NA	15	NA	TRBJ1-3	TGTGCCAGCAGCCCGGGACTATACTCTGGAAACACCATATATTTT	CASSPGLYSGNTIYF
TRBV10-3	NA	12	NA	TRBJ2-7	TGTGCCATCAGTGAGTCCGGTTACGAGCAGTACTTC	CAISESGYEQYF
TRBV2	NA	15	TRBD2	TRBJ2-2	TGTGCCAGCACAGCAAGCGGGAGTTACACCGGGGAGCTGTTTTTT	CASTASGSYTGELFF
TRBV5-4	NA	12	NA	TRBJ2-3	TGTGCCAGCAGCTTGGGAGCAGATACGCAGTATTTT	CASSLGADTQYF
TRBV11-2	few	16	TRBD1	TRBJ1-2	TGTGCCAGCAGCGGGCGTCGGGACAGAGGGGACTATGGCTACACCTTC	CASSGRRDRGDYGYTF
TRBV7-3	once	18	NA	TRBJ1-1	TGTGCCAGCAGCCCCTGGAGGAGGTCAACCAACATGAACACTGAAGCTTTCTTT	CASSPWRRSTNMNTEAFF
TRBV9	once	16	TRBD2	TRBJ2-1	TGTGCCAGCAGCACCCGACTAGCGGGAGGGCCCTATGAGCAGTTCTTC	CASSTRLAGGPYEQFF
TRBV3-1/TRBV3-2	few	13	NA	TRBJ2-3	TGTGCCAGCAGCCAAGTCCACACAGATACGCAGTATTTT	CASSQVHTDTQYF
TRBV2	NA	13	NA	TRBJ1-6	TGTGCCAGCCACAGGGACTATAATTCACCCCTCCACTTT	CASHRDYNSPLHF
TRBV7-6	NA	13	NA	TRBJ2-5	TGTGCCAGCAGAACAGGGTTCCAAGAGACCCAGTACTTC	CASRTGFQETQYF
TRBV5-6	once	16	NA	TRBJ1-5	TGTGCCAGCAGCCCGGGCACAGGTCCTTCGGCTCAGCCCCAGCATTTT	CASSPGTGPSAQPQHF
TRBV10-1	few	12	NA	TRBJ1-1	TGCGCCAGCTCCTCAGGAAACACTGAAGCTTTCTTT	CASSSGNTEAFF
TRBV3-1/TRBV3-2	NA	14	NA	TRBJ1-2	TGTGCCAGCAGCCAAGATCTCAGAGGCTATGGCTACACCTTC	CASSQDLRGYGYTF
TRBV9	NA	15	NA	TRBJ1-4	TGTGCCAGCAGCGCCAGCGGGGGGCGGAGTGAAAAACTGTTTTTT	CASSASGGRSEKLFF
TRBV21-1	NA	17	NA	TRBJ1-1	TGTGCCAGCAGCAAAGTGGGGGACACTGAACAGAACACTGAAGCTTTCTTT	CASSKVGDTEQNTEAFF
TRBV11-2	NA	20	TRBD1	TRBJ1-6	TGTGCCAGCAGCTTAGAAATGGACAGGCTATCTAGTTCCTATAATTCACCCCTCCACTTT	CASSLEMDRLSSSYNSPLHF
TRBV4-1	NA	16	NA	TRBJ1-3	TGCGCCAGCAGCCAAGATACAGGAGAGCCTGGAAACACCATATATTTT	CASSQDTGEPGNTIYF
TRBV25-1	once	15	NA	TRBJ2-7	TGTGCCAGCAGTAGTCCCGGGACAATCTCCTACGAGCAGTACTTC	CASSSPGTISYEQYF
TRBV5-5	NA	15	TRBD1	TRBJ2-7	TGTGCCAGCAGCTTGGAAGGGGGCCCCTCCTACGAGCAGTACTTC	CASSLEGGPSYEQYF
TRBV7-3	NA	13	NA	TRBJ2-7	TGTGCCAGCAGCCCCTCGGGGACCTACGAGCAGTACTTC	CASSPSGTYEQYF
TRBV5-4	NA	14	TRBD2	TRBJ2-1	TGTGCCAGCAGCTCCGCGGGGGGGACTAGTGAGCAGTTCTTC	CASSSAGGTSEQFF